This T cell receptor beta chain originates from a study of CD8 T cells in Susac syndrome (dated 2019 in TCRdb). Some background on the complete study: The study used repertoire sequencing to test whether antigen drove CD8+ T cell activation and differentiation in Susac syndrome.

Peripheral blood CD8+ and CD4+ T cells from healthy donors, Susac syndrome patients and multiple sclerosis patients were profiled by high-throughput TCR beta sequencing. The multiple sclerosis controls were treatment-naive patients whose relapsing-remitting disease, either stable or active, fulfilled the revised McDonald criteria. CD8+ TEMRA cells were enriched by FACS, while bulk CD8+ and CD4+ T cells were purified by magnetic negative isolation. Blood was collected in EDTA tubes and processed within 24 hours, with PBMCs isolated through density gradient centrifugation. PBMCs intended for TCR sequencing were cryopreserved in liquid nitrogen and were subsequently thawed in a 37 degrees C water bath. The sorted or isolated CD4+, CD8+ and CD8+ TEMRA cells had a purity of 90% or higher. From V the trimming removes 5 bases and from J it removes 2 bases, while the gene matches leave 21 bases of the junction unaccounted for. The germline V gene encodes CDR1 SGHAT and CDR2 FQNNGV. The CDR3 contains 20 residues, cysteine and phenylalanine counted. Of all the DNA, just the CDR3 is kept, 60 bases in frame from base 1.

RNA was extracted using the RNeasy kit, and roughly 0.5 to 1 microgram was reverse transcribed with random hexamers. TCR beta CDR3 regions were amplified with the immunoSEQ multiplex PCR assay covering 54 Vbeta and 13 Jbeta segments. To correct PCR amplification bias, a synthetic template baseline was used for both primer optimization and computational correction. The original pipeline was this. Only productive sequences were kept, with reads annotated to V, D and J genes according to IMGT and analyzed in immunoSEQ Analyzer. To calculate clonality, Shannon entropy was normalized by log2 of the number of productive unique sequences and then subtracted from one. Public and private clones were assessed among the 100 most prevalent clones of each patient and control. Clones were defined as Susac-specific if absent from the healthy and MS cohorts, from around 1,100 published viral clones and from other ImmuneACCESS disease sequences. Through fastp at Q25 and MiXCR, TCRdb rebuilt clones from the public reads, retaining in-frame beta chains. All rows with the same CDR3 protein become a single entry with the most common DNA and genes. The V and J calls shown here were made by TCRdb, not taken from the authors' results. Counted in this sample were 200,000 to 250,000 distinct CDR3 sequences; 93% of them appeared once. The ten largest make up around 0.07% of the sample.

Concerning this clonotype itself: There is no known antigen for this receptor. No quality values exist for individual bases; no much larger clone is one base distant.

Study-level results and caveats: The number of individuals in the TCR sequencing and HLA analysis was acknowledged as relatively small.

This receptor chain uses TRBV11-2 and TRBJ2-5; 9 bases in the middle match TRBD1. The material sequenced was CD4+ T cells from PBMCs. This sequence originates from a human donor with multiple sclerosis. CDR3 reads: CASSPQEGTGLSWYQETQYF. The nucleotide sequence is TGTGCCAGCAGCCCACAGGAGGGGACAGGGCTATCCTGGTATCAAGAGACCCAGTACTTC.